This is a list of T cell receptor beta chains from one sample in a study of blood T cell repertoires in COVID-19. Some clones are missing from TCRdb's copy, which holds only in-frame ones; the method was immunoSEQ multiplex PCR. The table shows 39,000 or so clones, with nearly 90% occurring only once. The sequencing input was peripheral blood. These receptors came from a human donor in a cohort sampled during active COVID-19. Each CDR3 is given with its conserved first and last residue. D genes are given only for firm matches. Rows may omit the clone size; those that give it use once, few, many or a size class.

cdr3_nt cdr3_aa j_call clone_size v_call d_call
TGTGCCAGCAGTGAATGGAGACTAGCGGGAGCAGATACGCAGTATTTT CASSEWRLAGADTQYF TRBJ2-3 - TRBV25-1 TRBD2
TGTGCCTGGAGTATTGAAAGGACAGGTGGATCACCCCTCCACTTT CAWSIERTGGSPLHF TRBJ1-6 few TRBV30 TRBD1
TGTGCCAGCAGTTATAGCCTAGCGGAGAACACCGGGGAGCTGTTTTTT CASSYSLAENTGELFF TRBJ2-2 - TRBV6-5 TRBD2
TGTGCCATCAGGAAACAGGGGGCCAGGGATAGCGATGAGCAGTTCTTC CAIRKQGARDSDEQFF TRBJ2-1 - TRBV10-3 TRBD1
TGCGCCAGCAGCGAGCGGGGGGATCCCACCGGGGAGCTGTTTTTT CASSERGDPTGELFF TRBJ2-2 few TRBV5-1 TRBD2
TGTGCCACCAGCAGAGACACAGGGGACCGCGAGCAGTACTTC CATSRDTGDREQYF TRBJ2-7 - TRBV15 TRBD1
TGTACCAGCAGTTTATCCAGGGGCCCCTACGAGCAGTACTTC CTSSLSRGPYEQYF TRBJ2-7 - TRBV27 -
TGTGCCACGTCTTGGGGGGAAGCGGGAGTCAGTCAGTACTTC CATSWGEAGVSQYF TRBJ2-5 - TRBV2 TRBD2
TGTGCCAGCAGCCCGCAGGGGAAAGGCGGCTACACCTTC CASSPQGKGGYTF TRBJ1-2 once TRBV7-6 -
TGCGCCAGCAGCTTGCTCTCCGGGATGAACACTGAAGCTTTCTTT CASSLLSGMNTEAFF TRBJ1-1 - TRBV5-1 -
TGCGCCAGCAGCGGCGGGGGACAGGTTGGTCAACCCCTCCACTTT CASSGGGQVGQPLHF TRBJ1-6 - TRBV5-1 TRBD1
TGTGCCAGCAGCTACAACAGGGGAGGACAAGAGACCCAGTACTTC CASSYNRGGQETQYF TRBJ2-5 - TRBV9 -
TGTGCCAGCAGCCCCCCTGGGAGGTCGGTAGATACGCAGTATTTT CASSPPGRSVDTQYF TRBJ2-3 - TRBV14 -
TGTGCCAGCAGTTACTCGGGAGAGAGGGCTTTCTTT CASSYSGERAFF TRBJ1-1 - TRBV6-5 -
TGCGCCAGCAGCTCGACTAGCGGAAGGCCCCTCTACGAGCAGTACTTC CASSSTSGRPLYEQYF TRBJ2-7 once TRBV5-1 TRBD2
TGTGCCAGCGGGGGAGGCGGGGGTCCATACTACGAGCAGTACTTC CASGGGGGPYYEQYF TRBJ2-7 - TRBV6-5 TRBD2
TGTGCCAGCAGTGACGCCAGGGGGGGACAGGGTACAGAGACCCAGTACTTC CASSDARGGQGTETQYF TRBJ2-5 - TRBV2 TRBD1
TGCGCCAGCAGCCCAGGAAGCGGCGGTGGACGAACTGGGCAGTACTTC CASSPGSGGGRTGQYF TRBJ2-7 few TRBV5-1 -
TGTGCCAGCAGCTGGGACAGGGGGCAAACTGAAGCTTTCTTT CASSWDRGQTEAFF TRBJ1-1 once TRBV7-9 TRBD1
TGCGCCAGCATCGACAGGGGGCGCGTCAGGAGCGCCAAAAACATTCAGTACTTC CASIDRGRVRSAKNIQYF TRBJ2-4 - TRBV4-3 TRBD1
TGTGCCAGTAGTATATTTCAGGGGGGCGAAAAACTGTTTTTT CASSIFQGGEKLFF TRBJ1-4 - TRBV19 TRBD1
TGTGTCTCAGCCGGGTTATCCGGGGAGCAGTACTTC CVSAGLSGEQYF TRBJ2-7 once TRBV2 -
TGTGCCAGCAGCTACCGACTCGATCAGCCCCAGCATTTT CASSYRLDQPQHF TRBJ1-5 - TRBV7-9 -
TGTGCCAGCAGCGCCTCAGAGGGAGGGGATAGAAATCAGCCCCAGCATTTT CASSASEGGDRNQPQHF TRBJ1-5 medium-sized TRBV21-1 -
TGTGCCAGCAGCCGCAGTACAGGGTCAGACTACGAGCAGTACTTC CASSRSTGSDYEQYF TRBJ2-7 - TRBV5-4 -
TGTGCCAGCAGCTTATCCCTCCACAGGGGGTACGAGCAGTACTTC CASSLSLHRGYEQYF TRBJ2-7 - TRBV7-8 TRBD1
TGCGCCAGCAGTCCCGGGACAGGGGGGCAAGAGACCCAGTACTTC CASSPGTGGQETQYF TRBJ2-5 - TRBV10-1 TRBD1
TGTGCCAGCAGAAGGAGTATCAATGAGCAGTTCTTC CASRRSINEQFF TRBJ2-1 once TRBV7-2 -
TGCGCCAGCATGGACAGGGAGGCAACTAATGAAAAACTGTTTTTT CASMDREATNEKLFF TRBJ1-4 - TRBV10-2 TRBD1
TGTGCCAGCAGTGACCAGGGGAACTCTGGAAACACCATATATTTT CASSDQGNSGNTIYF TRBJ1-3 - TRBV6-1 -
TGCAGCGTTGCATTACAGGGGGATCCAACCTACGAGCAGTACTTC CSVALQGDPTYEQYF TRBJ2-7 - TRBV29-1 TRBD1
TGTGCCAGCAGCCCAGGGACTACGCTTCAAGAGACCCAGTACTTC CASSPGTTLQETQYF TRBJ2-5 - TRBV14 TRBD2
TGCGCCAGCAGCACGAACCAGGCAACTAATGAAAAACTGTTTTTT CASSTNQATNEKLFF TRBJ1-4 - TRBV5-1 -
TGTGCCAGCAGAAAGGACAGTCTCGGCTATGGCTACACCTTC CASRKDSLGYGYTF TRBJ1-2 - TRBV27 -
TGTGCCAGCAGCCAACAGGGAGTGGAGCAGTACTTC CASSQQGVEQYF TRBJ2-7 - TRBV11-2 -
TGCGCCAGCAGCTCCATGGCGGGAACCTCCTACGAGCAGTACTTC CASSSMAGTSYEQYF TRBJ2-7 - TRBV5-1 -
TGTGCCAGCTCGGCGGGACAGAACTATGGCTACACCTTC CASSAGQNYGYTF TRBJ1-2 - TRBV2 TRBD1
TGTGCCAGCAGTTTTCTAGCGGGCGGGGAGACCCAGTACTTC CASSFLAGGETQYF TRBJ2-5 - TRBV6-2/TRBV6-3 TRBD2
TGTGCCAGCAGCGGGACATCTAACTATGGCTACACCTTC CASSGTSNYGYTF TRBJ1-2 once TRBV6-6 -
TGTGCCAGCACCCCGACGTTACGGGATGGCTACACCTTC CASTPTLRDGYTF TRBJ1-2 few TRBV12-3/TRBV12-4 -
TGCGCCAGCAGCCCAAACAGGGGGGCCGTGACAGATACGCAGTATTTT CASSPNRGAVTDTQYF TRBJ2-3 - TRBV5-1 TRBD1
TGTGCCACCAGTGATCATGGACTAGGGAGGGAGACCCAGTACTTC CATSDHGLGRETQYF TRBJ2-5 - TRBV24-1 TRBD2